The 15 T cell receptor beta chains below were found in one sample sequenced in a study of chemoradiotherapy in HPV16-positive cancers. Clones were sequenced by immunoSEQ multiplex PCR, and TCRdb holds only the in-frame ones, with some missing. The data contain 2,000 or so clones, roughly 90% of them seen just once; the ten biggest clones take up 7% to 10%. Material: tumor tissue, obtained from a patient who underwent chemoradiotherapy. All receptors derive from a human donor with HPV-associated anogenital cancer.

The rearrangement joins TRBV6-1 to TRBJ1-1; D is ambiguous. V gave up 6 bases and J gave up 0 bases, with 14 bases separating them. CDR3 length equals 15 residues. Germline-derived CDR1 and CDR2 are MNHNS and SASEGT. CDR3 in amino acids: CASSRIEAVNTEAFF. Here the CDR3 DNA reads TGTGCCAGCAGCCGAATTGAAGCAGTGAACACTGAAGCTTTCTTT.

This clone was counted a single time. The chain combines TRBV7-9 with TRBJ1-1; D call uncertain. This CDR3 is 14 amino acids long. Per germline, CDR1 SEHNR and CDR2 FQNEAQ (reference sequence). Trimming took off 1 base at V and 1 base at J, with 7 bases between the two ends. CDR3 amino acids: CASSLGQANTEAFF. The CDR3 nucleotides are TGTGCCAGCAGCTTAGGGCAGGCGAACACTGAAGCTTTCTTT.

The CDR3 protein is CASRPGGTNYGYTF. DNA of the CDR3: TGTGCCAGCAGGCCCGGGGGAACTAACTATGGCTACACCTTC. V usage is TRBV6-4 and J usage is TRBJ1-2; a weak D match, TRBD1 (5 bases). CDR1 and CDR2 from the germline V gene are MRHNA and SNTAGT. This CDR3 has 14 amino acids. Trimming cost V 6 bases and J 0 bases, with 11 bases left between them.

This clone showed up just a few times. The rearrangement joins TRBV10-3 to TRBJ1-1; possible D gene TRBD1, 5 bases. The ends were cut back, 7 bases at V and 4 bases at J, with 16 bases in the middle. Germline lookup yields CDR1 ENHRY and CDR2 SYGVKD. This CDR3 spans 14 amino acids. The CDR3: CAITPTGEVTEAFF. The CDR3 DNA is TGTGCCATCACCCCGACGGGGGAGGTCACTGAAGCTTTCTTT.

This clone was detected a few times. This chain joins TRBV28 and TRBJ1-2; TRBD1 matches at 7 bases. CDR1 is MDHEN, CDR2 SYDVKM, per germline. The CDR3 sequence is 11 residues long. The trim removed 6 bases at V and 6 bases at J, leaving 1 base unmatched. CDR3 DNA sequence: TGTGCCAGCAGGACAGGGAATGGCTACACCTTC. Protein sequence: CASRTGNGYTF.

The CDR3 DNA reads TGTGCCAGCAGCCAAAACACTGAAGCTTTCTTT. Its protein is CASSQNTEAFF. This chain connects TRBV4-2 to TRBJ1-1; D remains ambiguous. The V gene's germline CDR1 is LGHNA and CDR2 YNFKEQ. The V end was cut by 2 bases, the J end by 2 bases, with 0 bases between. There are 11 residues in the CDR3.

The rearrangement joins TRBV6-6 to TRBJ2-2, with TRBD2 as a possible D gene (6 bases). The CDR3 spans 13 residues. Trimming took off 11 bases at V and 4 bases at J, with 14 bases between the two ends. Germline assignment: CDR1 MNHNY and CDR2 SVGAGI (reference sequence). CDR3 in amino acids: CAGRGYRTGELFF. The CDR3 DNA reads TGTGCCGGTCGGGGGTACCGCACCGGGGAGCTGTTTTTT.

This sequence joins TRBV6-5 and TRBJ1-1; possibly TRBD1 for D (5 bases). The CDR3 covers 14 residues. V was cut by 6 bases and J by 8 bases, with 19 bases left in between. The germline V gene encodes CDR1 MNHEY and CDR2 SVGAGI. The CDR3 region has the DNA TGTGCCAGCAGCCCAGGGCGGCTTGCCCTCGAAGCTTTCTTT. Protein sequence: CASSPGRLALEAFF.

In DNA, the CDR3 is TGCGCCAGCAGCCCCCCGGGACAGAAAAATTCACCCCTCCACTTT. Amino acid sequence: CASSPPGQKNSPLHF. The gene calls are TRBV5-1 and TRBJ1-6; 7 bases are a match to TRBD1. The germline CDR1 and CDR2 sequences are SGHRS and YFSETQ. This CDR3 contains 15 residues. Trimming removed 4 bases from V and 7 bases from J; junction bases left unmatched: 8.

The chain has TRBV19 and TRBJ1-5, with a weak D call TRBD1 (5 bases). Germline V gene lookup returns CDR1 LNHDA and CDR2 SQIVND (reference sequence). The CDR3 spans 14 residues. V lost 6 bases and J 6 bases, leaving 15 bases between the germline ends. The CDR3 nucleotides are TGTGCCAGTAGCTTCCTGGGGACTACTCAGCCCCAGCATTTT. Its protein is CASSFLGTTQPQHF.

The chain uses TRBV29-1 and TRBJ1-1, with 7 bases identical to TRBD1. With 2 bases clipped from V and 0 bases from J, the junction kept 18 bases outside the gene matches. Germline V gives CDR1 SQVTM, CDR2 ANQGSEA. The CDR3 length is 19 residues. CDR3 sequence reads: CSVEPGQWGSGGLNTEAFF. CDR3 coding DNA: TGCAGCGTTGAACCGGGACAGTGGGGATCCGGGGGTCTGAACACTGAAGCTTTCTTT.

In this sample, this clone turned up a few times. The rearrangement links TRBV19 to TRBJ1-4, with D unresolved. V was trimmed by 3 bases and J by 8 bases, leaving 7 bases between them. The V gene's germline CDR1 is LNHDA and CDR2 SQIVND (reference sequence). This CDR3 has 12 residues. CDR3 residues: CASSIVVEKLFF. For the CDR3, the DNA is TGTGCCAGTAGTATTGTTGTGGAAAAACTGTTTTTT.

The rearrangement links TRBV7-6 to TRBJ1-2; D uncertain. Germline CDR1 SGHVS, CDR2 FNYEAQ. Trimming stripped 5 bases from V and 5 bases from J, with 12 bases between. This CDR3 has 13 residues. The CDR3, as DNA: TGTGCCAGCAGCACCCGTGGTGGGTATGGCTACACCTTC. Translating gives CASSTRGGYGYTF.

The V and J genes are TRBV7-2 and TRBJ2-1; the D is unclear. V gave up 1 base and J gave up 0 bases, with 7 bases separating them. The CDR3 is made up of 15 amino acids. Germline lookup yields CDR1 SGHTA and CDR2 FQGNSA. CDR3 in amino acids: CASSLGVISYNEQFF. The CDR3 nucleotides read TGTGCCAGCAGCTTAGGGGTTATCTCCTACAATGAGCAGTTCTTC.

The chain couples TRBV4-3 to TRBJ2-2, with 11 bases that match TRBD2. The CDR3 is 17 amino acids. Per germline, CDR1 LGHNA and CDR2 YSLEER. With 0 bases clipped from V and 9 bases from J, the junction kept 9 bases outside the gene matches. CDR3 residues: CASSQELAGDFYRELFF. The CDR3, as DNA: TGCGCCAGCAGCCAAGAACTAGCGGGGGATTTTTACCGGGAGCTGTTTTTT.